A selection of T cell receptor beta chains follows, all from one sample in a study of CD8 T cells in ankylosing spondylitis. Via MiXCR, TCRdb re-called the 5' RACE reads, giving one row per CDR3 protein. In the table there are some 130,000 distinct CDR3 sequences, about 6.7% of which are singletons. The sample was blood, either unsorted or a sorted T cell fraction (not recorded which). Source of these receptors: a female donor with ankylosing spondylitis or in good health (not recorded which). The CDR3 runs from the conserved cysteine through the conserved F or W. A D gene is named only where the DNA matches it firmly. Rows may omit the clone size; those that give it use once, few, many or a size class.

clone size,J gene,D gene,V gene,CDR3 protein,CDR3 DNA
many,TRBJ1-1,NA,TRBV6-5,CASSKGWVAFF,TGTGCCAGCAGTAAAGGTTGGGTGGCTTTCTTT
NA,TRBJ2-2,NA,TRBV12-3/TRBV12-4,CAIRSALNRAVTTGELFF,TGTGCCATCAGATCAGCCCTGAACAGGGCGGTTACGACCGGGGAGCTGTTTTTT
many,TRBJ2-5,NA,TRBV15,CATSRTGLVAQTQYF,TGTGCCACCAGCAGGACAGGACTAGTGGCTCAGACCCAGTACTTC
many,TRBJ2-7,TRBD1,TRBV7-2,CASSLIRTGSHEQYF,TGTGCCAGCAGCTTAATTAGGACAGGGAGCCACGAGCAGTACTTC
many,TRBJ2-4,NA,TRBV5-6,CASSLVTLLAKNIQYF,TGTGCCAGCAGCTTGGTCACACTTCTAGCCAAAAACATTCAGTACTTC
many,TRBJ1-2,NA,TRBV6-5,CASSYEGLYGYTF,TGTGCCAGCAGTTACGAGGGGCTGTATGGCTACACCTTC
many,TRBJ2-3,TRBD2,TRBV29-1,CSGGGEADTQYF,TGCAGCGGGGGGGGTGAGGCAGATACGCAGTATTTT
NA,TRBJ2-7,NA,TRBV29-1,CSVEAGDGTYEQYF,TGCAGCGTTGAGGCAGGGGACGGGACCTACGAGCAGTACTTC
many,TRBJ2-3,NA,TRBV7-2,CASSPTSGTDTQYF,TGTGCCAGCAGCCCCACCTCGGGGACAGATACGCAGTATTTT
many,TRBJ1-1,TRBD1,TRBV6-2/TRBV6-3,CASSAGTGLLDTEAFF,TGTGCCAGCAGTGCTGGGACAGGGCTTCTTGACACTGAAGCTTTCTTT
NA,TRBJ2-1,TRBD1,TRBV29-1,CSADRGIYNEQFF,TGCAGCGCCGACAGGGGAATATACAATGAGCAGTTCTTC
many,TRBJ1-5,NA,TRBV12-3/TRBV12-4,CASSLGRFNQPQHF,TGTGCCAGCAGTTTGGGGCGGTTCAATCAGCCCCAGCATTTT
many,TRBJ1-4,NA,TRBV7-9,CASSLLGAELFF,TGTGCCAGCAGCTTACTGGGGGCCGAGCTGTTTTTT
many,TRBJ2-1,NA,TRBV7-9,CASSSQGANEQFF,TGTGCCAGCAGCTCTCAGGGAGCCAATGAGCAGTTCTTC
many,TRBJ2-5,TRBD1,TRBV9,CASSVSTGTRETQYF,TGTGCCAGCAGCGTGTCGACAGGGACGAGGGAGACCCAGTACTTC
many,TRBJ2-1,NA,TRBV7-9,CASSLGYPYEQFF,TGTGCCAGCAGCTTAGGGTACCCTTATGAGCAGTTCTTC
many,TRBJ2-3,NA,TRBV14,CASSSKRGSTDTQYF,TGTGCCAGCAGCAGCAAAAGAGGTAGCACAGATACGCAGTATTTT
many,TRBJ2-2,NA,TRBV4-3,CASSQDVRATATGELFF,TGCGCCAGCAGCCAAGATGTGAGGGCGACAGCCACCGGGGAGCTGTTTTTT
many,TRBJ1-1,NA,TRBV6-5,CASRSLNTEAFF,TGTGCCAGCAGGAGTTTGAACACTGAAGCTTTCTTT
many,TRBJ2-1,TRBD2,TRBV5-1,CASSLELAGDPYNEQFF,TGCGCCAGCAGCTTGGAGTTAGCGGGGGACCCCTACAATGAGCAGTTCTTC
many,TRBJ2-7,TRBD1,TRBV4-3,CASSRDSTYEQYF,TGTGCCAGCAGTCGGGACAGCACCTACGAGCAGTACTTC
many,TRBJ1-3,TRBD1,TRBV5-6,CASSLKGQGNTIYF,TGTGCCAGCAGCTTGAAGGGACAGGGAAACACCATATATTTT
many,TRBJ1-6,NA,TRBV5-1,CASSLGSRSSSPLHF,TGCGCCAGCAGCTTGGGTTCGAGGAGCAGTTCACCCCTCCACTTT
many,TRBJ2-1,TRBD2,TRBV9,CASSIAGDSYNEQFF,TGTGCCAGCAGCATAGCGGGGGACTCCTACAATGAGCAGTTCTTC
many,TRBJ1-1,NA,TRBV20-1,CSANLKTGTEAFF,TGCAGTGCTAACTTAAAAACAGGGACTGAAGCTTTCTTT
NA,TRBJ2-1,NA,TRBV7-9,CASSFGQYNEQFF,TGTGCCAGCAGCTTCGGTCAGTACAATGAGCAGTTCTTC
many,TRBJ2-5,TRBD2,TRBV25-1,CASSDGTSGGSQETQYF,TGTGCCAGCAGTGACGGGACTAGCGGGGGCTCACAAGAGACCCAGTACTTC
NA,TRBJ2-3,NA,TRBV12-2,CASRLVGLADTQYF,TGTGCAAGTCGCTTAGTTGGCCTCGCGGATACGCAGTATTTT
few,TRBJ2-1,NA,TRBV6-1,CASSLPMGTYNEQFF,TGTGCCAGCAGTCTTCCGATGGGGACCTACAATGAGCAGTTCTTC
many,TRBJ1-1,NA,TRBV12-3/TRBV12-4,CASSLVSGPTEAFF,TGTGCCAGCAGTTTAGTCTCGGGGCCCACTGAAGCTTTCTTT
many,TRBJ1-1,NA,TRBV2,CAIQTGWGNTEAFF,TGTGCCATTCAGACCGGGTGGGGGAACACTGAAGCTTTCTTT
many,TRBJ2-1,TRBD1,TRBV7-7,CASSSDRGNEQFF,TGTGCTAGCAGCTCGGACAGGGGCAATGAGCAGTTCTTC
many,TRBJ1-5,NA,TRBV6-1,CASSESAGDQPQHF,TGTGCCAGCAGTGAATCCGCAGGAGATCAGCCCCAGCATTTT
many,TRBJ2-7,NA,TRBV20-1,CSASQLYEQYF,TGCAGTGCTAGCCAGCTCTACGAGCAGTACTTC
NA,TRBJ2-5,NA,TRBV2,CASSEEGSGETQYF,TGTGCCAGCAGTGAAGAAGGATCGGGGGAGACCCAGTACTTC
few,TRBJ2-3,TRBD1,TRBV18,CASSPTGATTDTQYF,TGTGCCAGCTCACCCACAGGGGCCACCACAGATACGCAGTATTTT
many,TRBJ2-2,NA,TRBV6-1,CASRDSTINTGELFF,TGTGCCAGCAGGGACAGCACTATTAACACCGGGGAGCTGTTTTTT
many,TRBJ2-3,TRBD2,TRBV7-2,CASSFRGGGADTQYF,TGTGCCAGCAGCTTCCGCGGCGGGGGGGCAGATACGCAGTATTTT
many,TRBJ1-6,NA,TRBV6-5,CASSYGGPSYNSPLHF,TGTGCCAGCAGTTACGGAGGGCCCTCCTATAATTCACCCCTCCACTTT
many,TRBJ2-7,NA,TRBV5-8,CASSQDSTYEQYF,TGTGCCAGCAGCCAGGACAGCACCTACGAGCAGTACTTC
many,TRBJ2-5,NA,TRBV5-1,CASSLGVPQETQYF,TGCGCCAGCAGCTTGGGCGTCCCCCAAGAGACCCAGTACTTC
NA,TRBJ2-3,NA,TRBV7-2,CASSFGSGYTDTQYF,TGTGCCAGCAGCTTCGGTAGCGGTTACACAGATACGCAGTATTTT
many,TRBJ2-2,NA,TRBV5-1,CASSARDTALNTGELFF,TGCGCCAGCAGTGCCCGGGACACGGCCCTTAACACCGGGGAGCTGTTTTTT
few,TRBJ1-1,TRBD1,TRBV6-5,CASSYGQGSNTEAFF,TGTGCCAGCAGTTACGGACAGGGTTCGAACACTGAAGCTTTCTTT
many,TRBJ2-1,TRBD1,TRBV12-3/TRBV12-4,CASSLLGGENNEQFF,TGTGCCAGCAGTTTATTAGGGGGCGAGAACAATGAGCAGTTCTTC
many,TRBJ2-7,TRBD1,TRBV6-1,CASRLRQGAFNEQYF,TGTGCCAGCAGATTGCGACAGGGGGCTTTCAACGAGCAGTACTTC
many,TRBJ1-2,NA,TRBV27,CASSLSGGQGYTF,TGTGCCAGCAGTTTATCGGGGGGGCAAGGCTACACCTTC
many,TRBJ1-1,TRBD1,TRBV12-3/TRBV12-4,CASSSTGVRTEAFF,TGTGCCAGCAGCTCGACAGGGGTTAGGACTGAAGCTTTCTTT
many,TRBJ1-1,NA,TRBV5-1,CASKVGGVNTEAFF,TGCGCCAGCAAAGTCGGGGGAGTAAACACTGAAGCTTTCTTT
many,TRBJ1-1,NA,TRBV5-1,CASSLEVLEGAFF,TGCGCCAGCAGCTTGGAGGTGTTGGAGGGGGCTTTCTTT